The T cell receptor beta chain under discussion was sequenced for a study of CD8 T cells in acute hepatitis C reinfection. Sequencing was performed with immunoSEQ multiplex PCR; in TCRdb, only in-frame clones are kept and a portion is missing. This table holds approximately 39,000 clones, roughly 89% found once. Described time point: naive CD8 control sorted from an acute-time-point sample. Acute primary HCV infection: positive HCV RNA or antibody test after negative test within 24 weeks. Sequenced input: naive CD8+ T cells from PBMCs. The TCR originated in a man between 25 and 39 years old with chronic hepatitis C.

CDR3 DNA sequence: TGTGCCTGGGACACCGTGAGCGGGAGGGGGAATGAGCAGTTCTTC. This gives the protein CAWDTVSGRGNEQFF. The rearrangement links TRBV30 to TRBJ2-1; 10 bases agree with TRBD2. J was trimmed by 7 bases and V by 5 bases; bases with no gene match: 11. The germline CDR1 and CDR2 sequences are GTSNPN and SVGIG (reference sequence). The CDR3 has 15 residues.